This is a list of T cell receptor beta chains from one sample in a study of patients and donors after allogeneic stem cell transplantation. TCRdb itself ran the RT-PCR reads through MiXCR, one entry per CDR3 protein. The sample has some 880,000 distinct CDR3 sequences, about 20% seen once. The sample comprised blood, either unsorted or a sorted T cell fraction (not recorded which). The origin of the receptors is a human donor who was either an allogeneic HSCT recipient or a stem cell or donor lymphocyte infusion donor (not recorded which). It is not recorded whose cells these are; they may come from a transplant donor. Both conserved end residues are part of each CDR3. Fields, in order: D gene, clone size, V gene, J gene, CDR3 DNA, CDR3 protein. The D gene is left open where the match is weak. Size tells how often a clone was seen (once, few, many) or the class of an expanded clone, and some rows leave it out.

>.|.|TRBV28|TRBJ2-7
TGTGCCAGCCTCGGGGGACAGACAAACTACGAGCAGTACTTC
CASLGGQTNYEQYF
>.|few|TRBV10-3|TRBJ2-1
TGTGCCATCACGGACCAGACCTCGACCTACAATGAGCAGTTCTTC
CAITDQTSTYNEQFF
>TRBD1|many|TRBV12-3/TRBV12-4|TRBJ1-1
TGTGCCAGCAGTTTTATGACAGGGACCTATTCCATGAACACTGAAGCTTTCTTT
CASSFMTGTYSMNTEAFF
>.|few|TRBV24-1|TRBJ1-1
TGTGCCACCAGTTCTAACAGGAACACTGAAGCTTTCTTT
CATSSNRNTEAFF
>.|.|TRBV5-5|TRBJ1-1
TGTGCCAGCAGCTTGGTGGGGGATTTTACTGAAGCTTTCTTT
CASSLVGDFTEAFF
>.|.|TRBV30|TRBJ1-5
TGTGCCTGGAGTGCGGATGGCGGCAATCAGCCCCAGCATTTT
CAWSADGGNQPQHF
>.|many|TRBV29-1|TRBJ2-3
TGCAGCGTACGGTTCCTTAGCACAGATACGCAGTATTTT
CSVRFLSTDTQYF
>TRBD1|few|TRBV4-2|TRBJ2-1
TGTGCCAGCAGCCTATACCGGGACAGGATCTACAATGAGCAGTTCTTC
CASSLYRDRIYNEQFF
>.|few|TRBV20-1|TRBJ2-2
TGCAGTGCTAGCCGGGACGGAAACACCGGGGAGCTGTTTTTT
CSASRDGNTGELFF
>.|.|TRBV20-1|TRBJ2-5
TGCAGTGCCCCTCCGGCCCTAGGGGAGACCCAGTACTTC
CSAPPALGETQYF
>.|few|TRBV20-1|TRBJ1-5
TGCAGTGCTAGCAGAAATAGCAATCAGCCCCAGCATTTT
CSASRNSNQPQHF
>.|few|TRBV15|TRBJ1-1
TGTGCCACCAGCAGAAGAGGGGGGGCGGGGAACACTGAAGCTTTCTTT
CATSRRGGAGNTEAFF
>TRBD2|few|TRBV27|TRBJ2-3
TGTGCCAGCAGTTTCTCTACCGGGACTAGCGGGGCTAGCACAGATACGCAGTATTTT
CASSFSTGTSGASTDTQYF
>TRBD2|few|TRBV3-1|TRBJ2-3
TGTGCCAGCAGCCAAGCGTTCTTAGCGGGAGGGACAGATACGCAGTATTTT
CASSQAFLAGGTDTQYF
>.|many|TRBV12-3/TRBV12-4|TRBJ1-4
TGTGCCAGCAAGAGGGGAGGGGAAAAACTGTTTTTT
CASKRGGEKLFF
>.|many|TRBV4-2|TRBJ2-1
TGTGCCAGCAGCCAGGCTGCGGGGCGGGGAACCAATGAGCAGTTCTTC
CASSQAAGRGTNEQFF
>.|few|TRBV7-2|TRBJ2-7
TGTGCCAGCAGCTTAAGCCATACCACCTACGAGCAGTACTTC
CASSLSHTTYEQYF
>TRBD2|few|TRBV10-3|TRBJ2-1
TGTGCCATCAGTGAGTCAACTAGGCGCGGGAGGGAGCAGTTCTTC
CAISESTRRGREQFF
>.|few|TRBV15|TRBJ1-1
TGTGCCACCAGCAGAGACGGCATGAACACTGAAGCTTTCTTT
CATSRDGMNTEAFF
>TRBD2|few|TRBV25-1|TRBJ2-7
TGTGCCAGCAGTGGCTGGGGGGGTGCCTCCTACGAGCAGTACTTC
CASSGWGGASYEQYF
>TRBD1|few|TRBV27|TRBJ2-1
TGTGCCAGCAGTTTCTCCTTATGGACAGGGTCCTACAATGAGCAGTTCTTC
CASSFSLWTGSYNEQFF
>TRBD2|.|TRBV15|TRBJ2-1
TGTGCCACCAGCGGGCCGGGACTAGCGGATAATGAGCAGTTCTTC
CATSGPGLADNEQFF
>.|.|TRBV27|TRBJ1-2
TGTGCCAGCAGTCCGGGACAAACGACCTATGGCTACACCTTC
CASSPGQTTYGYTF
>TRBD1|.|TRBV28|TRBJ2-7
TGTGCCAGCCGGAGAGGGACAGGGCTCTCCTACGAGCAGTACTTC
CASRRGTGLSYEQYF
>.|.|TRBV6-1|TRBJ1-2
TGTGCCAGCAGCCCGCCGCGTAGGGGCGATAACACCTTC
CASSPPRRGDNTF
>.|.|TRBV6-1|TRBJ1-2
TGTGCCAGCAGTCGCACACGGTCCACCTCCTATGGCTACACCTTC
CASSRTRSTSYGYTF
>TRBD1|few|TRBV6-1|TRBJ1-1
TGTGCCAGCAGTGGGGACAGGCCTGGCACTGAAGCTTTCTTT
CASSGDRPGTEAFF
>TRBD1|.|TRBV5-6|TRBJ1-2
TGTGCCAGCAGCGCAGGGGGCACCCGGGATGGCTACACCTTC
CASSAGGTRDGYTF
>.|few|TRBV3-1|TRBJ1-2
TGTGCCAGCAGCGCGGGAGCCGAGGGCTACACCTTC
CASSAGAEGYTF
>.|few|TRBV29-1|TRBJ2-5
TGCAGCGTTGAAGATGGGGGAAAGGAGACCCAGTACTTC
CSVEDGGKETQYF
>.|.|TRBV15|TRBJ1-5
TGTGCCACCAGCAGAGCACACAGGGCCTTATGGCCCCAGCATTTT
CATSRAHRALWPQHF
>.|few|TRBV24-1|TRBJ2-7
TGTGCCACCGCGGGACAGAACTCCTACGAGCAGTACTTC
CATAGQNSYEQYF
>.|.|TRBV2|TRBJ2-3
TGTGCCAGCAAAGACAGGAGGACAGATACGCAGTATTTT
CASKDRRTDTQYF
>.|few|TRBV6-2/TRBV6-3|TRBJ1-5
TGTGCCAGCAGTGACCCTATTTCTCAGCCCCAGCATTTT
CASSDPISQPQHF
>.|many|TRBV10-3|TRBJ1-2
TGTGCCATCCAGAGGCAGTCGGGCTACACCTTC
CAIQRQSGYTF
>TRBD2|.|TRBV7-7|TRBJ2-1
TGTGCCAGCAGCACAAGACTAGCGGGAGGGTACAATGAGCAGTTCTTC
CASSTRLAGGYNEQFF
>.|.|TRBV14|TRBJ2-7
TGTGCCAGCAGCCCCTCTGGCGGGCGGCTTAGTTCCGACGAGCAGTACTTC
CASSPSGGRLSSDEQYF
>.|few|TRBV29-1|TRBJ1-2
TGCAGCGTTGAAGATCTGGGGGTTGGGGAGGTGGGCTACACCTTC
CSVEDLGVGEVGYTF
>.|.|TRBV4-1|TRBJ1-4
TGCGCCAGCAGCCAGATCCCCGTGAGGGCGGCTAATGAAAAACTGTTTTTT
CASSQIPVRAANEKLFF
>TRBD1|.|TRBV6-5|TRBJ1-6
TGTGCCAGCAGTTACTCCTCGGACAGGTTGAATTCACCCCTCCACTTT
CASSYSSDRLNSPLHF
>.|many|TRBV12-3/TRBV12-4|TRBJ1-3
TGTGCCAGCACGCCCTGGGAGGCTGGAAACACCATATATTTT
CASTPWEAGNTIYF
>.|few|TRBV6-1|TRBJ1-1
TGTGCCAGCAGTGAAGCGGACCGGGGCGTTGAAGCTTTCTTT
CASSEADRGVEAFF
>.|few|TRBV6-5|TRBJ1-2
TGTGCCAGCAGTTCAGGACACCGTAACTATGGCTACACCTTC
CASSSGHRNYGYTF
>.|few|TRBV12-3/TRBV12-4|TRBJ2-2
TGTGCCAGCAGTCTACTAGTTGGGGGTTTTCGGGCCGGGGAGCTGTTTTTT
CASSLLVGGFRAGELFF
>.|many|TRBV12-3/TRBV12-4|TRBJ2-7
TGTGCCAGCAGTCCAGTAGCTCCCTACGAGCAGTACTTC
CASSPVAPYEQYF
>.|few|TRBV7-3|TRBJ2-5
TGTGCCAGCAGCTTAACGGGGCAGGGCCTCTGGGGAGGGACCCAGTACTTC
CASSLTGQGLWGGTQYF